A single sample gave rise to the 3 T cell receptor beta chains below, sequenced in a study of T-cell memory formation after mild COVID-19. TCRdb reanalysed the 5' RACE reads using MiXCR and keeps one entry per CDR3 protein. The sample has some 450,000 distinct CDR3 sequences; roughly 17% are singletons. The sequencing sample was made of PBMCs or a T cell subset sorted from them (not recorded which). Every receptor here comes from a man between 18 and 29 years old who had mild COVID-19 (a few samples of this study predate the infection). Cell type and time point are not known.

This clonotype was recorded a few times. V is TRBV9 and J is TRBJ1-5; possible D gene TRBD1, 5 bases. V lost 4 bases and J 8 bases, leaving 19 bases between the germline ends. Germline loops: CDR1 SGDLS, CDR2 YYNGEE. The CDR3 covers 15 residues. The chain's CDR3 is CASSRSWDFSKPQHF. CDR3 DNA sequence: TGTGCCAGCAGCAGATCCTGGGACTTCTCCAAGCCCCAGCATTTT.

This CDR3 reads CSAVVEQFF. The CDR3 bases are TGCAGTGCTGTTGTTGAGCAGTTCTTC. The V gene is TRBV20-1, the J gene TRBJ2-1, with D hard to call. V gave up 5 bases and J gave up 9 bases, with 5 bases separating them. The CDR3 has 9 residues. The V gene's germline CDR1 is DFQATT and CDR2 SNEGSKA (reference sequence).

This clonotype was counted a few times. The rearrangement uses TRBV14 and TRBJ2-2; tentatively, D is TRBD2 (6 bases). CDR3 size: 17 residues. The germline gives CDR1 SGHDN, CDR2 FVKESK. Trimming cost V 4 bases and J 1 base, with 16 bases left between them. This chain's CDR3 is CASSPSSRGGNTGELFF. The CDR3 nucleotides are TGTGCCAGCAGCCCCAGCTCACGGGGAGGGAACACCGGGGAGCTGTTTTTT.